Sequencing of this T cell receptor beta chain was carried out in a study of blood T cell repertoires in COVID-19. Trimming took off 6 bases at V and 6 bases at J, with 14 bases between the two ends. There are 13 residues in the CDR3. Germline loops: CDR1 SNHLY, CDR2 FYNNEI. Per the original methods: For nucleated cells, counts were estimated from reference gene primer amplification. Sequenced by immunoSEQ multiplex PCR; TCRdb stores in-frame clones only, minus some. The DNA was the basis for D and trimming; V, J and clone size are from that table. The sample holds roughly 230,000 clones, about 85% seen once.

The V call is TRBV2, the J call TRBJ1-1, with D possibly matching TRBD1 (5 bases). The origin of this receptor is a man in his forties with acute or convalescent COVID-19. The sequenced sample was peripheral blood. This chain's CDR3 is CASRTGVFSEAFF. The CDR3 DNA is TGTGCCAGCAGGACGGGGGTTTTCTCTGAAGCTTTCTTT.